This TCR beta chain was sequenced for a study of Tregs in tolerant kidney transplant recipients. This table comes from immunoSEQ multiplex PCR, and its TCRdb copy is limited to in-frame clones, with some not included. Of some 240,000 clones in the sample, around 81% are singletons; the top ten hold approximately 0.69%. The V gene lost 8 bases and the J gene lost 1 base, with 20 bases spanning the gap. CDR1 and CDR2 (germline): LNHDA, SQIVND (reference sequence). CDR3 length equals 16 residues. Thawed PBMCs were FACS-sorted into unstimulated CD4+CD25+CD127- regulatory T cells, CD4+CD25- non-regulatory cells, CD4 and CD8 cells.

The chain uses TRBV19 and TRBJ2-5; possible D gene TRBD1, 6 bases. Sequences were obtained from CD4+ T cells from blood. The TCR was taken from a human donor in good health. The CDR3 DNA sequence: TGTGCCAGTGCGACCTACCCGGGACACCCCCAAGAGACCCAGTACTTC. Translated, it gives CASATYPGHPQETQYF. The complete variable domain, with remaining parts taken from reference TRBV19 and TRBJ2-5, reads DGGITQSPKYLFRKEGQNVTLSCEQNLNHDAMYWYRQDPGQGLRLIYYSQIVNDFQKGDIAEGYSVSREKKESFPLTVTSAQKNPTAFYLCASATYPGHPQETQYFGPGTRLLVL.